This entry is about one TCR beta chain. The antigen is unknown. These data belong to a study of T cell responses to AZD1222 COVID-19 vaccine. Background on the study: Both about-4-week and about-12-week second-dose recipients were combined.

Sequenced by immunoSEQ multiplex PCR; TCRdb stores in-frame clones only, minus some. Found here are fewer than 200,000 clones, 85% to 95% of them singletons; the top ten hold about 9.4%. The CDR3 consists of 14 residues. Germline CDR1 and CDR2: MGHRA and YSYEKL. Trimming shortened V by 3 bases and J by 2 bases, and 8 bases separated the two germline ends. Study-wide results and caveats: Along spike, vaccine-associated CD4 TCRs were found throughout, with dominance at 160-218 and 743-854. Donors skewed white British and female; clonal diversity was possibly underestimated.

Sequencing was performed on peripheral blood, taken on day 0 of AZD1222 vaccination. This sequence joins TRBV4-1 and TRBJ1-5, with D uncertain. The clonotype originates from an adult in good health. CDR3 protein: CASSQSPGNQPQHF. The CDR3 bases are TGCGCCAGCAGCCAGTCCCCGGGCAATCAGCCCCAGCATTTT.